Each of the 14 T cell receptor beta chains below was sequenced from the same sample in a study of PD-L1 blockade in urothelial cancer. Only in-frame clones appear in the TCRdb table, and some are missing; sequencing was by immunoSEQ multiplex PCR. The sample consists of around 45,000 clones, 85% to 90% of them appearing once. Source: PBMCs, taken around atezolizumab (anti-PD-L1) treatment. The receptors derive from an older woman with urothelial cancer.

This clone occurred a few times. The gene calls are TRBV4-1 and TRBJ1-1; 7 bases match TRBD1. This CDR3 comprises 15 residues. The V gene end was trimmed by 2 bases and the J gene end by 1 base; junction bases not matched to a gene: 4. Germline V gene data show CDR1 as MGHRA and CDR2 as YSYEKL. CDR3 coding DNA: TGCGCCAGCAGCCAAAGGGGACAGCGGAACACTGAAGCTTTCTTT. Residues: CASSQRGQRNTEAFF.

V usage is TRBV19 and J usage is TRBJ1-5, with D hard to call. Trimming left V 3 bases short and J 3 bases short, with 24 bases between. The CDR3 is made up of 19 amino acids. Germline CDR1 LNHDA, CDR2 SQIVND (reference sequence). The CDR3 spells CASSIRGGQPWAFNQPQHF. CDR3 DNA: TGTGCCAGTAGTATTCGTGGAGGGCAGCCTTGGGCCTTCAATCAGCCCCAGCATTTT.

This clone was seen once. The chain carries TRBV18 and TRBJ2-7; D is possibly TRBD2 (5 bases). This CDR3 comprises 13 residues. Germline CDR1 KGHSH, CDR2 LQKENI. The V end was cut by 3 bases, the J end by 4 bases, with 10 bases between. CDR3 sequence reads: CASSPPTGYEQYF. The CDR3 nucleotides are TGTGCCAGCTCACCGCCCACGGGGTACGAGCAGTACTTC.

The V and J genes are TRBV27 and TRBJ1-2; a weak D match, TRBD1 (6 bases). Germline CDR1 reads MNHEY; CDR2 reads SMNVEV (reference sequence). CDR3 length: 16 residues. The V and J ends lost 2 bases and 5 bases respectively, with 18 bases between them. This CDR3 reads CASSLRRQAHGYGYTF. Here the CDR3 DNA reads TGTGCCAGCAGTTTACGCCGACAGGCCCATGGATATGGCTACACCTTC.

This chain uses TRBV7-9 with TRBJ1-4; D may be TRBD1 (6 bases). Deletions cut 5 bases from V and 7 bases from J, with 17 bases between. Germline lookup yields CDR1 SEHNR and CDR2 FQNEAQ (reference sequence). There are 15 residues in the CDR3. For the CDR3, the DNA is TGTGCCAGCAGCCCCCCCACAGGGCGGGTTGAAAAACTGTTTTTT. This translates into CASSPPTGRVEKLFF.

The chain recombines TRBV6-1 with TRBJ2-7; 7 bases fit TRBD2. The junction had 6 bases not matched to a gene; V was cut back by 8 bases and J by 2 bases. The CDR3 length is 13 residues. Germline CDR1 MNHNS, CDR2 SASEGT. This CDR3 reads CASWTSSTYEQYF. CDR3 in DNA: TGTGCCAGCTGGACTAGTTCAACCTACGAGCAGTACTTC.

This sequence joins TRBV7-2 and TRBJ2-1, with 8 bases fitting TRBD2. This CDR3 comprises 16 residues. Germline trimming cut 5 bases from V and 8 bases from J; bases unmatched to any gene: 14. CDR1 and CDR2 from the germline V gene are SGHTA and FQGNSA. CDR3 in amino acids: CASSHLRSGSIYEQFF. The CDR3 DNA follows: TGTGCCAGCAGCCACCTACGGAGCGGGAGTATCTATGAGCAGTTCTTC.

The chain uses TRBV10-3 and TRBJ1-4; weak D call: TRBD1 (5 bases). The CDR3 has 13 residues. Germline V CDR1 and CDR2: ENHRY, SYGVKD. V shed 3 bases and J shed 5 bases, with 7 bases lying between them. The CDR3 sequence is CAISDGGNEKLFF. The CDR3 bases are TGTGCCATCAGTGACGGGGGAAATGAAAAACTGTTTTTT.

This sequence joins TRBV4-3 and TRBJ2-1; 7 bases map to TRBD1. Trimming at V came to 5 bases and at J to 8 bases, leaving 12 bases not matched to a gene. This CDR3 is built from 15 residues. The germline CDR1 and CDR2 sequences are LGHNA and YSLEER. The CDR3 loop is CASSFRQGGMDEQFF. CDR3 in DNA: TGCGCCAGCAGCTTCCGACAGGGTGGTATGGATGAGCAGTTCTTC.

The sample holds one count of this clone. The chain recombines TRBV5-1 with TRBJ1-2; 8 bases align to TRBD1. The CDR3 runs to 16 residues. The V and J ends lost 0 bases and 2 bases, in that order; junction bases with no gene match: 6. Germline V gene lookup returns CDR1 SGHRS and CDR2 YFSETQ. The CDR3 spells CASSLVAGGANYGYTF. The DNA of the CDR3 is TGCGCCAGCAGCTTGGTGGCAGGGGGCGCGAACTATGGCTACACCTTC.

CDR3 DNA sequence: TGCGCCAGCAGCTTGGGGGACAGGGACAATCAGCCCCAGCATTTT. Protein product: CASSLGDRDNQPQHF. This chain uses TRBV5-1 with TRBJ1-5; TRBD1 matches at 9 bases. Germline CDR1 and CDR2: SGHRS and YFSETQ. V shed 0 bases, J shed 3 bases, and the junction held 1 base outside the gene matches. This CDR3 is built from 15 residues.

The CDR3 DNA follows: TGTGCCAGCAGCCAAGCAGGGGGCACCGGGGAGCTGTTTTTT. It yields the protein CASSQAGGTGELFF. The rearrangement joins TRBV5-4 to TRBJ2-2, with 7 bases identical to TRBD1. V lost 4 bases, J lost 4 bases, and 4 bases stayed unmatched. The CDR3 extends over 14 amino acids. Germline V CDR1 and CDR2: SGHNT, YYREEE (reference sequence).

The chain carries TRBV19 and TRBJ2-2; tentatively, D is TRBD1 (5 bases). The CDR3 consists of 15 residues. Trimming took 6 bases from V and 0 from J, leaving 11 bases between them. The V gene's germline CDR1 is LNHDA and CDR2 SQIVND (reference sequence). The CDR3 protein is CASRALTANTGELFF. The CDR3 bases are TGTGCCAGTAGGGCCCTGACAGCGAACACCGGGGAGCTGTTTTTT.

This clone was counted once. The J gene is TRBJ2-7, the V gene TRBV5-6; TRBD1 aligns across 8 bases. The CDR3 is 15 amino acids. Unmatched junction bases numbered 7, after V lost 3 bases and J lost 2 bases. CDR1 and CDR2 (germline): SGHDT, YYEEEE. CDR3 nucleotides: TGTGCCAGCAGCTCCAGGACAGGGAACCCCTACGAGCAGTACTTC. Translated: CASSSRTGNPYEQYF.